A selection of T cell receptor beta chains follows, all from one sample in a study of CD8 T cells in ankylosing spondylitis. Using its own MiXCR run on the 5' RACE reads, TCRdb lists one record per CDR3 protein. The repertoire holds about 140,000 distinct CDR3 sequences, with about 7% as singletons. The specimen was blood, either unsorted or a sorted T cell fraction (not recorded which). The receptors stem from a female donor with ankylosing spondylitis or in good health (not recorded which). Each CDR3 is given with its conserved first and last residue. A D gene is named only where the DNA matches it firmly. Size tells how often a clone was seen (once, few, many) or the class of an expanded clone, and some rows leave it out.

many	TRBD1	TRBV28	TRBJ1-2	CASRSQGARGYTF	TGTGCCAGCAGGTCACAGGGGGCGCGGGGCTACACCTTC
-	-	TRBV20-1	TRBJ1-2	CSATGGYGYTF	TGCAGTGCAACCGGGGGCTATGGCTACACCTTC
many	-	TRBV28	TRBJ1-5	CASSARGNSNQPQHF	TGTGCCAGCAGTGCCAGGGGTAATAGCAATCAGCCCCAGCATTTT
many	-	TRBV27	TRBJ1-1	CASSLTRAEWGNTEAFF	TGTGCCAGCAGTTTAACCCGGGCCGAGTGGGGAAACACTGAAGCTTTCTTT
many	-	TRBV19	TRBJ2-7	CRGDTYEQYF	TGTAGAGGGGACACTTACGAGCAGTACTTC
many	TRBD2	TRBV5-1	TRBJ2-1	CASSPPSGGANEQFF	TGCGCCAGCAGCCCCCCTAGCGGGGGGGCCAATGAGCAGTTCTTC
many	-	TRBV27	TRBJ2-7	CASSSSPGGSYEQYF	TGTGCCAGCAGTTCGTCCCCGGGGGGCTCTTACGAGCAGTACTTC
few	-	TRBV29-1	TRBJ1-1	CSVGEGSRNTEAFF	TGCAGCGTTGGGGAGGGATCGAGGAACACTGAAGCTTTCTTT
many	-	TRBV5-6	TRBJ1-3	CASSLGGRAGINLGNTIYF	TGTGCCAGCAGCTTGGGGGGCCGGGCAGGGATCAACCTTGGAAACACCATATATTTT
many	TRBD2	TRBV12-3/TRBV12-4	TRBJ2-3	CASSAGGSADTQYF	TGTGCCAGCAGCGCGGGGGGGTCCGCAGATACGCAGTATTTT
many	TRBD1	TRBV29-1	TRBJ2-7	CSVATGGGEQYF	TGCAGCGTTGCGACAGGGGGCGGCGAGCAGTACTTC
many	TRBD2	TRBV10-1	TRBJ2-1	CASSAFAGVLLGNEQFF	TGCGCCAGCAGTGCTTTCGCGGGGGTCCTTCTTGGCAATGAGCAGTTCTTC
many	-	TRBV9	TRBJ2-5	CASSVGSRRGEETQYF	TGTGCCAGCAGCGTAGGTTCTCGGCGGGGAGAAGAGACCCAGTACTTC
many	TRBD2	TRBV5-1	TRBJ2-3	CASSLAGGPTDTQYF	TGCGCCAGCAGCCTAGCGGGGGGACCCACAGATACGCAGTATTTT
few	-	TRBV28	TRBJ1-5	CASIPTGNQPQHF	TGTGCCAGCATACCGACGGGCAATCAGCCCCAGCATTTT
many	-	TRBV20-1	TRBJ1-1	CSASRPFGEAFF	TGCAGTGCTAGCAGACCGTTCGGGGAAGCTTTCTTT
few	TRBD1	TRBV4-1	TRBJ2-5	CASSQDLGRQGQETQYF	TGCGCCAGCAGCCAAGATCTGGGGCGACAGGGGCAAGAGACCCAGTACTTC
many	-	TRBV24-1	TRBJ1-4	CATSDPGRSAEKLFF	TGTGCCACCAGTGACCCGGGCCGATCCGCGGAAAAACTGTTTTTT
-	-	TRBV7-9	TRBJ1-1	CASSLYFDTEAFF	TGTGCCAGCAGCTTATATTTCGACACTGAAGCTTTCTTT
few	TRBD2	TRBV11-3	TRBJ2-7	CASSLPQGLAPIYEQYF	TGTGCCAGCAGCTTACCCCAGGGACTAGCCCCGATCTACGAGCAGTACTTC
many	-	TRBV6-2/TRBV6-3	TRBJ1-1	CASSITVLNTEAFF	TGTGCCAGCAGCATTACAGTACTGAACACTGAAGCTTTCTTT
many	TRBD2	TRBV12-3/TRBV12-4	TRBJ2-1	CASSFRASGLYNEQFF	TGTGCCAGCAGTTTCAGGGCTAGCGGGTTATACAATGAGCAGTTCTTC
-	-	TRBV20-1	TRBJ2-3	CSARGAGSTDTQYF	TGCAGTGCTAGAGGGGCGGGTAGCACAGATACGCAGTATTTT
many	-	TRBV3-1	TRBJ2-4	CASSQGGLAKNIQYF	TGTGCCAGCAGCCAAGGGGGGCTAGCCAAAAACATTCAGTACTTC
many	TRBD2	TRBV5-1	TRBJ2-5	CASSYFLAVPTGQETQYF	TGCGCCAGCAGCTACTTTCTAGCGGTACCAACGGGTCAAGAGACCCAGTACTTC
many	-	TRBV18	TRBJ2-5	CASSPSRGRETTQETQYF	TGTGCCAGCTCACCGTCCCGGGGGCGCGAGACAACCCAAGAGACCCAGTACTTC
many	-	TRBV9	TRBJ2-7	CASSVAHTGRYEQYF	TGTGCCAGCAGCGTAGCCCATACAGGTCGTTACGAGCAGTACTTC
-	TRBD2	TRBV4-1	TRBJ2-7	CASSKLAGGPYEQYF	TGCGCCAGCAGCAAACTAGCGGGGGGGCCCTACGAGCAGTACTTC
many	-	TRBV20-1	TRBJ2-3	CSARDSARITDTQYF	TGCAGTGCTAGAGATAGTGCTAGAATCACAGATACGCAGTATTTT
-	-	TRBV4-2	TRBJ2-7	CAISPRGSCEQYF	TGTGCCATCAGCCCCAGGGGCTCCTGCGAGCAGTACTTC
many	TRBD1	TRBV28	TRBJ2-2	CASTRKGTGDRRELFF	TGTGCCAGCACCCGAAAAGGGACAGGAGATCGGAGGGAGCTGTTTTTT
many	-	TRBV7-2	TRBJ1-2	CASSLAPGANYGYTF	TGTGCCAGCAGCTTAGCGCCAGGGGCAAACTATGGCTACACCTTC
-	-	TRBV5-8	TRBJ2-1	CASNPGVSGYNEQFF	TGTGCCAGCAACCCTGGGGTTAGCGGCTACAATGAGCAGTTCTTC
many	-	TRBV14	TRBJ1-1	CASSQVFGNTEAFF	TGTGCCAGCAGCCAAGTCTTCGGGAACACTGAAGCTTTCTTT
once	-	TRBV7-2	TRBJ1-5	CDSSPDSYSNQPQHF	TGTGACAGCAGCCCGGACAGTTATAGCAATCAGCCCCAGCATTTT
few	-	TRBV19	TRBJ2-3	CASSTAGGSQYF	TGTGCCAGTAGTACCGCAGGGGGGTCGCAGTATTTT
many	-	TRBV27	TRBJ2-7	CASSPQVPASYEQYF	TGTGCCAGCAGTCCCCAGGTACCCGCCTCCTACGAGCAGTACTTC
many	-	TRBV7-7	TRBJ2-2	CASSLAGQPTGELFF	TGTGCTAGCAGCTTAGCGGGACAGCCCACCGGGGAGCTGTTTTTT
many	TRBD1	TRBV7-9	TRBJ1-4	CASSLGTAITNEKLFF	TGTGCCAGCAGCCTCGGGACAGCTATAACTAATGAAAAACTGTTTTTT
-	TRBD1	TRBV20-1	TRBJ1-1	CSASFGTGDTEAFF	TGCAGTGCTAGTTTCGGGACAGGGGACACTGAAGCTTTCTTT
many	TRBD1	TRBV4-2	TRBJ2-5	CASSQETGVGETQYF	TGTGCCAGCAGCCAGGAGACAGGGGTTGGAGAGACCCAGTACTTC
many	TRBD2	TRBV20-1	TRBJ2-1	CSAPRLAGNNEQFF	TGCAGTGCTCCCAGACTAGCGGGGAACAATGAGCAGTTCTTC